This T cell receptor beta chain was captured in a study of T cells in Graves' hyperthyroidism and ophthalmopathy. Whole-study results and caveats: Blood samples included most of the expanded thyroid clonotypes exceeding 0.001. A 13 V-J signature model discriminated ophthalmopathy versus stable hyperthyroidism.

V was shortened by 8 bases and J by 4 bases, with 15 bases between the two germline ends. This CDR3 comprises 13 residues. Germline lookup yields CDR1 SQVTM and CDR2 ANQGSEA. Template material for amplifying TCR beta CDR3 regions consisted of RNA transcripts. The TCR CDR3 was amplified in a first-round RT-PCR using the HTBI primer set. One entry per CDR3 protein results from TCRdb running MiXCR on the multiplex PCR reads. The sample consists of about 610,000 distinct CDR3 sequences, roughly 14% of them appearing once. Each 10 ml fresh peripheral blood draw supplied the PBMCs. This clonotype was detected only a few times. What it binds is unknown.

Specimen: blood. The TCR sequence derives from a middle-aged woman with Graves' ophthalmopathy. The gene calls are TRBV29-1 and TRBJ1-5; the D gene is possibly TRBD1 (6 bases). The CDR3, as DNA: TGCAGCTTTTCGGGGGGCGTAAATCAGCCCCAGCATTTT. The encoded protein is CSFSGGVNQPQHF.